This TCR beta chain emerged from a study of T cell responses to AZD1222 COVID-19 vaccine. About the study: Samples with a second dose at about 4 or about 12 weeks were pooled together. Study conclusions and caveats: In a largely white British group with more females than males, clonal diversity was possibly underestimated. The span of vaccine-associated CD4 TCRs extended across spike, with dominance at 160-218 and 743-854. The peak T cell response came first, and repertoires were sampled only after it.

Clones were sequenced by immunoSEQ multiplex PCR, and TCRdb holds only the in-frame ones, with some missing. This table holds 73,000 or so clones, around 88% found once. This CDR3 contains 13 residues. Germline lookup yields CDR1 SGHTS and CDR2 YDEGEE. V lost 0 bases and J 6 bases, leaving 10 bases between the germline ends. Concerning this clone: Its antigen is as yet unknown.

The starting material was peripheral blood, obtained on day 0 of AZD1222 vaccination. The sequence was collected from an adult in good health. This chain joins TRBV5-8 and TRBJ2-7; possible D gene TRBD1, 6 bases. CDR3 in amino acids: CASSLATGREQYF. CDR3 sequence (DNA): TGTGCCAGCAGCTTGGCAACAGGGCGCGAGCAGTACTTC.